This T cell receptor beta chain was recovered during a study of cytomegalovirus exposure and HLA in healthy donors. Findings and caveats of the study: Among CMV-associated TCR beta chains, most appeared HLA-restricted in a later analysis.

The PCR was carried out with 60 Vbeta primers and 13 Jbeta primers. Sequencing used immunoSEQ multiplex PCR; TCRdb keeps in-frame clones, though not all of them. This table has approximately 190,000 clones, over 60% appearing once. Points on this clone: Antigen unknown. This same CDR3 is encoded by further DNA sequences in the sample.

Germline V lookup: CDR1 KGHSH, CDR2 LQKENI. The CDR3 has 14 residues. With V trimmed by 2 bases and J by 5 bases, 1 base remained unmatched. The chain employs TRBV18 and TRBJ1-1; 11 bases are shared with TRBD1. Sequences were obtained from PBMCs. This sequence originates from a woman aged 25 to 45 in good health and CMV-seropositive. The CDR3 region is CASSPGTGGTEAFF. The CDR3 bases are TGTGCCAGCTCACCAGGGACAGGGGGAACTGAAGCTTTCTTT. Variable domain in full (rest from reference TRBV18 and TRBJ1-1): NAGVMQNPRHLVRRRGQEARLRCSPMKGHSHVYWYRQLPEEGLKFMVYLQKENIIDESGMPKERFSAEFPKEGPSILRIQQVVRGDSAAYFCASSPGTGGTEAFFGQGTRLTVV.